A selection of T cell receptor beta chains follows, all from one sample in a study of blood T cell repertoires in COVID-19. Data came from immunoSEQ multiplex PCR; TCRdb stores just in-frame clones and leaves some out. This sample carries more than 45,000 clones, around 84% of them seen once, and the ten largest clones take less than 3%. Sequencing was performed on peripheral blood. The receptor source for this set is a woman older than 75 with COVID-19, enrolled during active disease. The CDR3 runs from the conserved cysteine through the conserved F or W. D genes are given only for firm matches. Clone size is not always given. Where it is, it says once, few, many or a class for expanded clones.

j_gene: TRBJ2-5; d_gene: NA; abundance: few; v_gene: TRBV14; CDR3nt: TGTGCCAGCAGCCTTAGACAGGTCCAAGAGACCCAGTACTTC; CDR3aa: CASSLRQVQETQYF
j_gene: TRBJ2-2; d_gene: NA; abundance: few; v_gene: TRBV7-9; CDR3nt: TGTGCCAGCAGCTTAGGGCTGTCCACCGGGGAGCTGTTTTTT; CDR3aa: CASSLGLSTGELFF
j_gene: TRBJ1-2; d_gene: TRBD1; abundance: NA; v_gene: TRBV7-2; CDR3nt: TGTGCCAGCAGCTCCCTTCGCTCCGGGACAGGGGGAAACTATGGCTACACCTTC; CDR3aa: CASSSLRSGTGGNYGYTF
j_gene: TRBJ2-5; d_gene: NA; abundance: NA; v_gene: TRBV18; CDR3nt: TGTGCCAGCTCCCCGGGAGCCTCGGGGCCGGAGACCCAGTACTTC; CDR3aa: CASSPGASGPETQYF
j_gene: TRBJ2-6; d_gene: NA; abundance: NA; v_gene: TRBV28; CDR3nt: TGTGCCAGCAGTTTTCCTGTCTCTGGGGCCAACGTCCTGACTTTC; CDR3aa: CASSFPVSGANVLTF
j_gene: TRBJ2-3; d_gene: NA; abundance: NA; v_gene: TRBV5-1; CDR3nt: TGCGCCAGCTCCACGGGGAGCGGGCCGTTGTTAGATACGCAGTATTTT; CDR3aa: CASSTGSGPLLDTQYF
j_gene: TRBJ1-2; d_gene: TRBD1; abundance: NA; v_gene: TRBV5-1; CDR3nt: TGCGCCAGCAGACCAGGACAGGGATCTAGGGGCTACACCTTC; CDR3aa: CASRPGQGSRGYTF
j_gene: TRBJ1-4; d_gene: TRBD1; abundance: NA; v_gene: TRBV5-6; CDR3nt: TGTGCCAGCAGCTTGGGACAGGGTAGAGTGAGGGAAAAGTTT; CDR3aa: CASSLGQGRVREKF
j_gene: TRBJ1-2; d_gene: TRBD1; abundance: NA; v_gene: TRBV13; CDR3nt: TGTGCCAGCAGCCTGCTAGGACAGGGGGCGTTTGGCTACACCTTC; CDR3aa: CASSLLGQGAFGYTF
j_gene: TRBJ2-5; d_gene: NA; abundance: NA; v_gene: TRBV7-2; CDR3nt: TGTGCCAGCAGCTTTGGGGGCAGGGTCGTAGAGACCCAGTACTTC; CDR3aa: CASSFGGRVVETQYF
j_gene: TRBJ1-4; d_gene: NA; abundance: NA; v_gene: TRBV5-1; CDR3nt: TGCGCCAGCAGCTTGGCAGGGTACGATGAAAAACTGTTTTTT; CDR3aa: CASSLAGYDEKLFF
j_gene: TRBJ2-5; d_gene: NA; abundance: NA; v_gene: TRBV2; CDR3nt: TGTGCCAGCAGTGAACGGGAGACCCAGTACTTC; CDR3aa: CASSERETQYF
j_gene: TRBJ2-1; d_gene: NA; abundance: NA; v_gene: TRBV7-6; CDR3nt: TGTGCCAGCAGCCCTAGGTACTTAGTACTTGAGCAGTTCTTC; CDR3aa: CASSPRYLVLEQFF
j_gene: TRBJ2-3; d_gene: NA; abundance: NA; v_gene: TRBV5-1; CDR3nt: TGCGCCAGCAGCCCCCCGCCGAGTGAGGAACGAGCTAGCACAGATACGCAGTATTTT; CDR3aa: CASSPPPSEERASTDTQYF
j_gene: TRBJ2-1; d_gene: TRBD2; abundance: NA; v_gene: TRBV7-3; CDR3nt: TGTGCCAGCAGACCTGAGGCTAGCGGGGGGGCACGGGAGCAGTTCTTC; CDR3aa: CASRPEASGGAREQFF
j_gene: TRBJ2-3; d_gene: NA; abundance: NA; v_gene: TRBV28; CDR3nt: TGTGCCAGCAGGAACATAGGCAGTAGCGATACGCAGTATTTT; CDR3aa: CASRNIGSSDTQYF
j_gene: TRBJ1-3; d_gene: NA; abundance: NA; v_gene: TRBV19; CDR3nt: TGTGCCAGTAGGGGGGGGCCATCCTCTGGAAACACCATATATTTT; CDR3aa: CASRGGPSSGNTIYF
j_gene: TRBJ1-4; d_gene: NA; abundance: NA; v_gene: TRBV25-1; CDR3nt: TGTGCCAGCACCGCAACTAATGAAAAACTGTTTTTT; CDR3aa: CASTATNEKLFF
j_gene: TRBJ2-5; d_gene: NA; abundance: NA; v_gene: TRBV7-2; CDR3nt: TGTGCCAGCAGCTTAGCAGGGGGTGGAGAGACCCAGTACTTC; CDR3aa: CASSLAGGGETQYF
j_gene: TRBJ1-2; d_gene: TRBD1; abundance: NA; v_gene: TRBV9; CDR3nt: TGTGCCAGCAGCGGCGACAGGGGTTCCCCCCTTGGAGGCTACACCTTC; CDR3aa: CASSGDRGSPLGGYTF
j_gene: TRBJ2-5; d_gene: NA; abundance: NA; v_gene: TRBV18; CDR3nt: TGTGCCAGCTCACCATATAAAGAGACCCAGTACTTC; CDR3aa: CASSPYKETQYF
j_gene: TRBJ1-5; d_gene: TRBD1; abundance: NA; v_gene: TRBV28; CDR3nt: TGTGCCAGCAGTTTAGCAGGGGGTAGCAATCAGCCCCAGCATTTT; CDR3aa: CASSLAGGSNQPQHF
j_gene: TRBJ1-1; d_gene: NA; abundance: NA; v_gene: TRBV18; CDR3nt: TGTGCCAGCTCACTAGGAGAAAGCGCGAACACTGAAGCTTTCTTT; CDR3aa: CASSLGESANTEAFF
j_gene: TRBJ1-1; d_gene: TRBD1; abundance: NA; v_gene: TRBV30; CDR3nt: TGTGCCTGGAAAACCGGGACAGGGGTTGATTTCACTGAAGCTTTCTTT; CDR3aa: CAWKTGTGVDFTEAFF
j_gene: TRBJ2-7; d_gene: TRBD2; abundance: NA; v_gene: TRBV19; CDR3nt: TGTGCCAGTAGTATCCCGGCGGGAGGCCATCAGCTCTCCTACGAGCAGTACTTC; CDR3aa: CASSIPAGGHQLSYEQYF
j_gene: TRBJ1-5; d_gene: NA; abundance: NA; v_gene: TRBV19; CDR3nt: TGTGCCAGTAGTCACCTTGGGACAAAAGGCGGCAATCAGCCCCAGCATTTT; CDR3aa: CASSHLGTKGGNQPQHF
j_gene: TRBJ2-1; d_gene: NA; abundance: NA; v_gene: TRBV18; CDR3nt: TGTGCCAGCTCACCCGACAGAACCTACAATGAGCAGTTCTTC; CDR3aa: CASSPDRTYNEQFF
j_gene: TRBJ1-1; d_gene: NA; abundance: NA; v_gene: TRBV7-2; CDR3nt: TGTGCCAGCAGCTTAGGACCTAGGAACACTGAAGCTTTCTTT; CDR3aa: CASSLGPRNTEAFF
j_gene: TRBJ2-7; d_gene: TRBD2; abundance: NA; v_gene: TRBV5-8; CDR3nt: TGTGCCAGCAGCTTAGGTAGCGGGGGGACTACCCACGCCGAGCAGTACTTC; CDR3aa: CASSLGSGGTTHAEQYF
j_gene: TRBJ1-1; d_gene: NA; abundance: NA; v_gene: TRBV5-4; CDR3nt: TGTGCCAGTGGAGCCGCCCCGAACACTGAAGCTTTCTTT; CDR3aa: CASGAAPNTEAFF
j_gene: TRBJ2-3; d_gene: TRBD2; abundance: NA; v_gene: TRBV7-6; CDR3nt: TGTGCCAGCAGCCTCAATCCGACTAGCGCCCGCACAGATACGCAGTATTTT; CDR3aa: CASSLNPTSARTDTQYF
j_gene: TRBJ1-1; d_gene: NA; abundance: once; v_gene: TRBV6-1; CDR3nt: TGTGCCAGCAGTGAACGTCTGCTGAGAACTGAAGCTTTCTTT; CDR3aa: CASSERLLRTEAFF
j_gene: TRBJ2-5; d_gene: TRBD1; abundance: NA; v_gene: TRBV6-5; CDR3nt: TGTGCCAGCAGCAGGCCGGGACAGGGGCAAGAGACCCAGTACTTC; CDR3aa: CASSRPGQGQETQYF
j_gene: TRBJ1-2; d_gene: NA; abundance: NA; v_gene: TRBV11-2; CDR3nt: TGTGCCAGCAGCTTAACTAGGCAACGCAATGGCTACACCTTC; CDR3aa: CASSLTRQRNGYTF
j_gene: TRBJ2-7; d_gene: NA; abundance: NA; v_gene: TRBV6-5; CDR3nt: TGTGCCAGCAGTTCTATCCTAGGAGGCGAGCAGTACTTC; CDR3aa: CASSSILGGEQYF
j_gene: TRBJ2-7; d_gene: NA; abundance: NA; v_gene: TRBV14; CDR3nt: TGTGCCAGCAGCCAATGGCAGGGTGCGTACGAGCAGTACTTC; CDR3aa: CASSQWQGAYEQYF
j_gene: TRBJ1-5; d_gene: TRBD1; abundance: NA; v_gene: TRBV2; CDR3nt: TGTGCCAGCAGTGAAGGGTTCGGACAGGGGGTAAGTCAGCCCCAGCATTTT; CDR3aa: CASSEGFGQGVSQPQHF
j_gene: TRBJ2-7; d_gene: NA; abundance: NA; v_gene: TRBV18; CDR3nt: TGTGCCAGCTCACCATCACGGACAGCCTCCTACGAGCAGTACTTC; CDR3aa: CASSPSRTASYEQYF
j_gene: TRBJ2-7; d_gene: NA; abundance: NA; v_gene: TRBV15; CDR3nt: TGTGCCACCAGCACTTTCTTACAGGGCTACGAGCAGTACTTC; CDR3aa: CATSTFLQGYEQYF
j_gene: TRBJ2-4; d_gene: NA; abundance: NA; v_gene: TRBV24-1; CDR3nt: TGTGCCACCAGTGGACCCCACAGGGCCCATGTCCCCCATCAGTACTTC; CDR3aa: CATSGPHRAHVPHQYF
j_gene: TRBJ1-4; d_gene: NA; abundance: NA; v_gene: TRBV6-2/TRBV6-3; CDR3nt: TGTGCCAGCAGTCAAACCCGAGGATACAGGAATGAAAAACTGTTTTTT; CDR3aa: CASSQTRGYRNEKLFF
j_gene: TRBJ2-1; d_gene: TRBD2; abundance: NA; v_gene: TRBV28; CDR3nt: TGTGCCAGCAGTTTGAGCGGGAGGGCAAGGAGTGAGCAGTTCTTC; CDR3aa: CASSLSGRARSEQFF
j_gene: TRBJ1-5; d_gene: NA; abundance: NA; v_gene: TRBV6-5; CDR3nt: TGTGCCAGCAGATTACAGGGAGGCAATCAGCCCCAGCATTTT; CDR3aa: CASRLQGGNQPQHF
j_gene: TRBJ1-2; d_gene: NA; abundance: NA; v_gene: TRBV6-6; CDR3nt: TGTGCCAGCAGTTACGGGCAGAACAACTATGGCTACACCTTC; CDR3aa: CASSYGQNNYGYTF
j_gene: TRBJ1-1; d_gene: NA; abundance: NA; v_gene: TRBV7-3; CDR3nt: TGTGCCAGCAGCTTAGGGGGCCGGAACACTGAAGCTTTCTTT; CDR3aa: CASSLGGRNTEAFF
j_gene: TRBJ2-5; d_gene: NA; abundance: NA; v_gene: TRBV14; CDR3nt: TGTGCCAGCTATCAAAGTGGGGGCAGGCCGTACCAAGAGACCCAGTACTTC; CDR3aa: CASYQSGGRPYQETQYF
j_gene: TRBJ2-7; d_gene: TRBD1; abundance: NA; v_gene: TRBV5-1; CDR3nt: TGCGCCAGCAGCTTGGGCCCAGGGGGCGGGTCCGTCTTCTACGAGCAGTACTTC; CDR3aa: CASSLGPGGGSVFYEQYF
j_gene: TRBJ1-1; d_gene: NA; abundance: NA; v_gene: TRBV25-1; CDR3nt: TGTGCCAGCAGTGAGGGACTCTTGAACACTGAAGCTTTCTTT; CDR3aa: CASSEGLLNTEAFF
j_gene: TRBJ2-1; d_gene: NA; abundance: once; v_gene: TRBV10-2; CDR3nt: TGCGCCAGCACCTTGGAGTTCCCCTACAATGAGCAGTTCTTC; CDR3aa: CASTLEFPYNEQFF
j_gene: TRBJ2-2; d_gene: NA; abundance: NA; v_gene: TRBV6-5; CDR3nt: TGTGCCAGCAGTTACTCGATCATGGGGGGTACCGGGGAGCTGTTTTTT; CDR3aa: CASSYSIMGGTGELFF
j_gene: TRBJ1-6; d_gene: NA; abundance: NA; v_gene: TRBV7-2; CDR3nt: TGTGCCAGCAGCCCCGGTCCTTTCATGAATTCACCCCTCCACTTT; CDR3aa: CASSPGPFMNSPLHF
j_gene: TRBJ1-2; d_gene: NA; abundance: few; v_gene: TRBV5-4; CDR3nt: TGTGCCAGCAGCGGATCGACTCGAGATGGCTACACCTTC; CDR3aa: CASSGSTRDGYTF
j_gene: TRBJ1-2; d_gene: NA; abundance: NA; v_gene: TRBV5-6; CDR3nt: TGTGCCAGCAGCCCTGGGGACTTGGCCCTATTCCACCTCTTC; CDR3aa: CASSPGDLALFHLF
j_gene: TRBJ2-2; d_gene: TRBD1; abundance: medium-sized; v_gene: TRBV9; CDR3nt: TGTGCCAGCAGCGCGGGACAGGGATTGGCCGGGGAGCTGTTTTTT; CDR3aa: CASSAGQGLAGELFF
j_gene: TRBJ1-1; d_gene: TRBD1; abundance: NA; v_gene: TRBV18; CDR3nt: TGTGCCAGCTCTTGGGACAGGGGCCCAACTGAAGCTTTCTTT; CDR3aa: CASSWDRGPTEAFF
j_gene: TRBJ1-1; d_gene: NA; abundance: NA; v_gene: TRBV30; CDR3nt: TGTGCCTGGAGTCCACGGGCCGGGGGCACTGAAGCTTTCTTT; CDR3aa: CAWSPRAGGTEAFF
j_gene: TRBJ2-7; d_gene: NA; abundance: NA; v_gene: TRBV3-1/TRBV3-2; CDR3nt: TGTGCCAGCAGCCAAGAACTAGCCTCCTACGAGCAGTACTTC; CDR3aa: CASSQELASYEQYF
j_gene: TRBJ2-7; d_gene: TRBD2; abundance: once; v_gene: TRBV27; CDR3nt: TGTGCCAGCACACGGGGGGGCTCCTACGAGCAGTACTTC; CDR3aa: CASTRGGSYEQYF